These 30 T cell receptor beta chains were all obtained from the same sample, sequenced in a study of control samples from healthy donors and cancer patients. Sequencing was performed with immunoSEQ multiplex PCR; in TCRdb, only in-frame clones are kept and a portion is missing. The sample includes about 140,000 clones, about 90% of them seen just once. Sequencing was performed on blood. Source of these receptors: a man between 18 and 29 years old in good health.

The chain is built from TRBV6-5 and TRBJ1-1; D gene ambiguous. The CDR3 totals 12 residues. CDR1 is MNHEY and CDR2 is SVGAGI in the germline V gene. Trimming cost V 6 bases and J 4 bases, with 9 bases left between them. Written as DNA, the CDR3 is TGTGCCAGCAGCCGAGAGGGCACTGAAGCTTTCTTT. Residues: CASSREGTEAFF.

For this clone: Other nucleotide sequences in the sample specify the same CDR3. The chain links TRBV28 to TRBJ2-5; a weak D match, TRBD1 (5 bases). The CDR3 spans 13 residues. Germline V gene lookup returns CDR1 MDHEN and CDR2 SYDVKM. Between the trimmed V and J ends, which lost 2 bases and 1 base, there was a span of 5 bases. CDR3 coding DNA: TGTGCCAGCAGTTTAGACAGCCAAGAGACCCAGTACTTC. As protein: CASSLDSQETQYF.

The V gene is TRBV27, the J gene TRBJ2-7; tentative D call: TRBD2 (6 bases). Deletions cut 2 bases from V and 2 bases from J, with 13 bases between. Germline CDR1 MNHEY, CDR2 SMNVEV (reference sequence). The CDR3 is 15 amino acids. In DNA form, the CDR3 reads TGTGCCAGCAGTTTAAAGGGACTGGGGACCTACGAGCAGTACTTC. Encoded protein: CASSLKGLGTYEQYF.

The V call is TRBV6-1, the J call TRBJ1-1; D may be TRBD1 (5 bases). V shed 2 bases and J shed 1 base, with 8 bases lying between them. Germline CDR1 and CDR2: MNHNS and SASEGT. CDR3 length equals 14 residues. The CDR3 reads CASSERGGNTEAFF. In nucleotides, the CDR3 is TGTGCCAGCAGTGAACGGGGGGGGAACACTGAAGCTTTCTTT.

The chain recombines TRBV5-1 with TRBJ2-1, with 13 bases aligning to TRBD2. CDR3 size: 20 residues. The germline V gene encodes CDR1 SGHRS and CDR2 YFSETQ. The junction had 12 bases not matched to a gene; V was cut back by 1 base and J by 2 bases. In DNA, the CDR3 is TGCGCCAGCAGCTTGTTCGGACTAGCGGGGGCCCCTTCCACCTACAATGAGCAGTTCTTC. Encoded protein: CASSLFGLAGAPSTYNEQFF.

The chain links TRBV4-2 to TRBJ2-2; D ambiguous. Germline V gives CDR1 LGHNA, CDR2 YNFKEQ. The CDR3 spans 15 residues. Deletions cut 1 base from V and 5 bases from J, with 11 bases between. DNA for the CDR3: TGTGCCAGCAGCCAAGGAGGCTCCGGGACCGGGGAGCTGTTTTTT. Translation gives CASSQGGSGTGELFF.

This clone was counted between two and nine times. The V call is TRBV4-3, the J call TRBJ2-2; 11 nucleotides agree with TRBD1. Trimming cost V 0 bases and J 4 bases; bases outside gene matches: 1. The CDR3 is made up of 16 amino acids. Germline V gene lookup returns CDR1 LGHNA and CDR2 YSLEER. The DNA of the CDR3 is TGCGCCAGCAGCCAAGATGGGACAGGGGGCACCGGGGAGCTGTTTTTT. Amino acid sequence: CASSQDGTGGTGELFF.

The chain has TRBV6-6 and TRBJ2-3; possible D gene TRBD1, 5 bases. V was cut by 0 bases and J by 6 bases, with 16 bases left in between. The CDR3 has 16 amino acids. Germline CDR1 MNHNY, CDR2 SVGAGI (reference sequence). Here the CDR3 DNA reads TGTGCCAGCAGTTACTCGGAAGGGGCCCTTACGGATACGCAGTATTTT. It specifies CASSYSEGALTDTQYF.

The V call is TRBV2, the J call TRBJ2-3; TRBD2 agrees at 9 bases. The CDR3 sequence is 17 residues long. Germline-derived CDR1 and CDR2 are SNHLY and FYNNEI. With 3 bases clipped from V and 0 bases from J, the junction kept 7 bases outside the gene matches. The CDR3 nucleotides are TGTGCCAGCAGTGAGGGGGGACTAGCTTTTAGCACAGATACGCAGTATTTT. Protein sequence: CASSEGGLAFSTDTQYF.

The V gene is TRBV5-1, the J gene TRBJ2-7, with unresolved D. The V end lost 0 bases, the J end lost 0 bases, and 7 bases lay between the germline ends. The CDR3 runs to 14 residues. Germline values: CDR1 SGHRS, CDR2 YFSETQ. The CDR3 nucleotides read TGCGCCAGCAGCTTGGCCCAGGCCTCCTACGAGCAGTACTTC. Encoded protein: CASSLAQASYEQYF.

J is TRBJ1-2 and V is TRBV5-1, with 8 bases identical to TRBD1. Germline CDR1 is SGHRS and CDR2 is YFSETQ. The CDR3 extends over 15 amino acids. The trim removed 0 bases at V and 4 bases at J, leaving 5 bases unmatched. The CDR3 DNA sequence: TGCGCCAGCAGCTTGGCCGGACAGGGTGGCTATGGCTACACCTTC. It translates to CASSLAGQGGYGYTF.

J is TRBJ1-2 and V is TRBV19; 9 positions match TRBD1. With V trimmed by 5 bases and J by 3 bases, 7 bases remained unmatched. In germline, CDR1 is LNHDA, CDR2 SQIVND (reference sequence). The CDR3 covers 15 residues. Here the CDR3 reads CASSSPRQGDYGYTF. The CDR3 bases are TGTGCCAGTAGTTCACCCCGACAGGGGGACTATGGCTACACCTTC.

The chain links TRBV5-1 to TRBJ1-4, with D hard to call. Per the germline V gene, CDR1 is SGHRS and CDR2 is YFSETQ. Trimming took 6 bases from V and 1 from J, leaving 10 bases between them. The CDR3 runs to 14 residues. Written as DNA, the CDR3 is TGCGCCAGCAAAACGGGAGTAACTAATGAAAAACTGTTTTTT. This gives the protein CASKTGVTNEKLFF.

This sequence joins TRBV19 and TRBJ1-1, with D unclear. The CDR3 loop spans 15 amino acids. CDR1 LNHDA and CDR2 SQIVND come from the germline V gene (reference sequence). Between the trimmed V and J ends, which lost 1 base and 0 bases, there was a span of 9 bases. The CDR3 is CASSIGLKMNTEAFF. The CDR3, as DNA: TGTGCCAGTAGTATAGGTTTGAAAATGAACACTGAAGCTTTCTTT.

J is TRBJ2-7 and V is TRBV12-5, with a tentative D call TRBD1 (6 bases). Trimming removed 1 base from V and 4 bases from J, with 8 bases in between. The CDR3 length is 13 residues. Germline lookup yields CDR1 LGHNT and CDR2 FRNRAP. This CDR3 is CASGLDRAYEQYF. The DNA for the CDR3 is TGTGCTAGTGGTTTGGACAGGGCATACGAGCAGTACTTC.

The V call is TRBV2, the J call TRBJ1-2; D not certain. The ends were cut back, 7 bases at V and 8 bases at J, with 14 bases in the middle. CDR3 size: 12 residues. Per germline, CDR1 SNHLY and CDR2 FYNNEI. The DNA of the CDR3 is TGTGCCAGCACCAATCCGGTAGGAGGCTACACCTTC. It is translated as CASTNPVGGYTF.

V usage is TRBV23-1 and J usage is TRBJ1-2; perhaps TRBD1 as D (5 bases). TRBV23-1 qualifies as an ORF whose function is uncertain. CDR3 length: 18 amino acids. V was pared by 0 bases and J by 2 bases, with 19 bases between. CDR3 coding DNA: TGCGCCAGCAGTCAATCGGTGAGGGCGCTTGCAGGGAACTATGGCTACACCTTC. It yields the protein CASSQSVRALAGNYGYTF.

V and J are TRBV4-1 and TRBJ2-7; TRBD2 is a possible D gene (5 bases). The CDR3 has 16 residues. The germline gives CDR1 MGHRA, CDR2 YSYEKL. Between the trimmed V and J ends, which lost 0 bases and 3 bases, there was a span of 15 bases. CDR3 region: CASSQESRRGLYEQYF. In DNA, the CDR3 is TGCGCCAGCAGCCAAGAAAGTCGCAGAGGACTCTACGAGCAGTACTTC.

Written as DNA, the CDR3 is TGCGCCCTCAGCACCGGCAGGGCAGAGACCCAGTACTTC. It is translated as CALSTGRAETQYF. V usage is TRBV10-2 and J usage is TRBJ2-5, with D possibly matching TRBD1 (5 bases). The germline gives CDR1 WSHSY, CDR2 SAAADI. V was trimmed by 11 bases and J by 4 bases, leaving 17 bases between them. The CDR3 consists of 13 residues.

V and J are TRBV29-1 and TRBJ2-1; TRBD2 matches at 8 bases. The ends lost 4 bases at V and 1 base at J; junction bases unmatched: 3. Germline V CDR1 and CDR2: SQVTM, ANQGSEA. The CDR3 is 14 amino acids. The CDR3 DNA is TGCAGCGTTGCCCAGCGGGGGTCCTACAATGAGCAGTTCTTC. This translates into CSVAQRGSYNEQFF.

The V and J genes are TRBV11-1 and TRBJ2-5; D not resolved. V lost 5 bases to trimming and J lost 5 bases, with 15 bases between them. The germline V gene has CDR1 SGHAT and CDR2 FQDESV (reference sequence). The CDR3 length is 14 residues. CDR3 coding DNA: TGTGCCAGCAGCCGTACTATGAACGCGGAGACCCAGTACTTC. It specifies CASSRTMNAETQYF.

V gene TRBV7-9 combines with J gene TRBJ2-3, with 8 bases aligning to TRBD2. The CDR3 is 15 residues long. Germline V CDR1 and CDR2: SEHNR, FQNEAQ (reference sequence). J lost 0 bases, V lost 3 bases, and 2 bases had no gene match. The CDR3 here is CASSFGGASTDTQYF. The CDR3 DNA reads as TGTGCCAGCAGCTTCGGGGGGGCTAGCACAGATACGCAGTATTTT.

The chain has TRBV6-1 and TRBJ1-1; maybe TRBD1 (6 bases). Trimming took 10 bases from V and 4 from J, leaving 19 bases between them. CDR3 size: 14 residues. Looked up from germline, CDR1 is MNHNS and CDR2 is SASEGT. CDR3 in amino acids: CATLAGGGTTEAFF. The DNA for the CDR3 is TGTGCCACCCTCGCGGGGGGCGGGACCACTGAAGCTTTCTTT.

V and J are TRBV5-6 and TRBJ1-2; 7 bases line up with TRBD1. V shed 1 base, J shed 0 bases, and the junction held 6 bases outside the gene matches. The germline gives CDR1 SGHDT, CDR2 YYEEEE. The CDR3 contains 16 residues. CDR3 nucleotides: TGTGCCAGCAGCTTGACGGGGACAGTCCCTAACTATGGCTACACCTTC. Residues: CASSLTGTVPNYGYTF.

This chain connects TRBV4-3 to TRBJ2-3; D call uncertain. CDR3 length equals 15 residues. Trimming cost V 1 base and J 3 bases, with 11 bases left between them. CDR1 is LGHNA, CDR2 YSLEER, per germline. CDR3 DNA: TGCGCCAGCAGCCAAGTACTGGGATCGACAGATACGCAGTATTTT. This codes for CASSQVLGSTDTQYF.

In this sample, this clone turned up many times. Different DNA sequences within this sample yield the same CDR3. The CDR3 DNA follows: TGTGCCAGCAGCTTAGCAGGGCCCCCGAATTCACCCCTCCACTTT. Its translation is CASSLAGPPNSPLHF. The rearrangement joins TRBV7-2 to TRBJ1-6; D unresolved. The V gene lost 0 bases and the J gene lost 7 bases, with 10 bases spanning the gap. CDR3 size: 15 residues. Germline V CDR1 and CDR2: SGHTA, FQGNSA.

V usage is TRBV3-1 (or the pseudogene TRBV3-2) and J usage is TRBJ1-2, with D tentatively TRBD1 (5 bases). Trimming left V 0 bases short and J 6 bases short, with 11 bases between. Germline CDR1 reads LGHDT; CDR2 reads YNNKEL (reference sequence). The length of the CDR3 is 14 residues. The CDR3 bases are TGTGCCAGCAGCCAAGATCTTTCGGGGGATGGCTACACCTTC. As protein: CASSQDLSGDGYTF.

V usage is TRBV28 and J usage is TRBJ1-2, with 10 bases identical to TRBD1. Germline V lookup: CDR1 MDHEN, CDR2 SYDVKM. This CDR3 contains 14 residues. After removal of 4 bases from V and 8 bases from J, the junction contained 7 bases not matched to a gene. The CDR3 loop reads CASSYPGQGQGYTF. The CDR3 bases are TGTGCCAGCAGTTATCCGGGACAGGGGCAGGGCTACACCTTC.

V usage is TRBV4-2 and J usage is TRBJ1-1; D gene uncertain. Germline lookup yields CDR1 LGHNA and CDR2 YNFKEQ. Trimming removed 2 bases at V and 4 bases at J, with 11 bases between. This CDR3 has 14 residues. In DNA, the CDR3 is TGTGCCAGCAGCCAATCAGGACCGAGCACTGAAGCTTTCTTT. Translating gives CASSQSGPSTEAFF.

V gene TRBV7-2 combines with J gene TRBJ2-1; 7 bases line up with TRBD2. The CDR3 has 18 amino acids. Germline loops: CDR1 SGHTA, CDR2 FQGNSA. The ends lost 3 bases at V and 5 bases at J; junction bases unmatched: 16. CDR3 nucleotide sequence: TGTGCCAGCAGCTTCCTCCCCTACTTGCGGGGGTCACACAATGAGCAGTTCTTC. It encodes CASSFLPYLRGSHNEQFF.